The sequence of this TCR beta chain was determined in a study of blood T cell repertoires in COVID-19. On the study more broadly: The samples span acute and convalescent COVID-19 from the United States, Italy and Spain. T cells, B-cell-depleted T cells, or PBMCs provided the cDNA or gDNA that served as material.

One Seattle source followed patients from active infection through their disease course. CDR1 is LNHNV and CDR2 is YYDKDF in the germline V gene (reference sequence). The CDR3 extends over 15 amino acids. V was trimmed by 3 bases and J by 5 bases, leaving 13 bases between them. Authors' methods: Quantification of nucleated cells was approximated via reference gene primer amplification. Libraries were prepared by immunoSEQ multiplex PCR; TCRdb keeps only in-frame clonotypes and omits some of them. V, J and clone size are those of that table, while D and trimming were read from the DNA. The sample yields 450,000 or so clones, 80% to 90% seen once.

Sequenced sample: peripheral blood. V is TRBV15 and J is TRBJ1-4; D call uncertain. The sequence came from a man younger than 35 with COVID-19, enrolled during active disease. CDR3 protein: CATSSLEGENEKLFF. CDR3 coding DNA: TGTGCCACCAGCAGCTTGGAGGGCGAAAATGAAAAACTGTTTTTT.